This passage covers 14 T cell receptor beta chains from one sample sequenced in a study of cytomegalovirus exposure and HLA in healthy donors. A multiplex PCR was run with 60 Vbeta primers and 13 Jbeta primers. Repertoires were generated with immunoSEQ multiplex PCR, while TCRdb's copy carries only in-frame clones and drops some. The sample has around 160,000 clones, around 75% seen once. What was sequenced was PBMCs. The source of these receptors is a woman younger than 30 in good health and CMV-seronegative.

Only one count was recorded for this clone. J is TRBJ2-3 and V is TRBV4-1; 8 bases are shared with TRBD2. The CDR3 is 16 residues long. V gave up 4 bases and J gave up 10 bases; unmatched junction bases: 16. Germline loops: CDR1 MGHRA, CDR2 YSYEKL. The CDR3 here is CASSPSGTRGPSAQYF. CDR3 nucleotide sequence: TGCGCCAGCAGCCCATCCGGGACTAGAGGTCCCTCGGCGCAGTATTTT.

The V call is TRBV6-6, the J call TRBJ2-3; D perhaps matches TRBD2 (5 bases). V was shortened by 8 bases and J by 8 bases, with 11 bases between the two germline ends. The CDR3 runs to 11 residues. Looked up from germline, CDR1 is MNHNY and CDR2 is SVGAGI (reference sequence). The CDR3 DNA reads TGTGCCAGCGGGAGCGCGGGTACGCAGTATTTT. Translated, it gives CASGSAGTQYF.

In the case of this clone: Other DNA sequences in this sample translate to the same CDR3. The rearrangement uses TRBV5-1 and TRBJ2-1, with 8 bases aligning to TRBD2. V lost 1 base and J lost 0; bases outside the gene matches: 3. This CDR3 contains 16 residues. The germline gives CDR1 SGHRS, CDR2 YFSETQ. This CDR3 reads CASSLTSGSSYNEQFF. In DNA form, the CDR3 reads TGCGCCAGCAGCTTGACTAGCGGAAGCTCCTACAATGAGCAGTTCTTC.

The chain couples TRBV7-2 to TRBJ1-2, with D perhaps TRBD1 (5 bases). Per germline, CDR1 SGHTA and CDR2 FQGNSA. The CDR3 consists of 14 residues. Trimming left V 4 bases short and J 4 bases short, with 13 bases between. CDR3 nucleotide sequence: TGTGCCAGCAGCTCGACAGCAGGGCTCTATGGCTACACCTTC. As protein: CASSSTAGLYGYTF.

This clone was found once. The V and J genes are TRBV10-3 and TRBJ2-3; TRBD1 aligns across 10 bases. Germline lookup yields CDR1 ENHRY and CDR2 SYGVKD. The V gene end was trimmed by 6 bases and the J gene end by 4 bases; junction bases not matched to a gene: 4. The CDR3 totals 14 residues. The CDR3 loop is CAISGTGASDTQYF. DNA for the CDR3: TGTGCCATCAGCGGGACAGGGGCTTCAGATACGCAGTATTTT.

The CDR3 DNA sequence: TGTGCCAGCTCTCCCCAGGGAGGCTATGGCTACACCTTC. The encoded protein is CASSPQGGYGYTF. This chain connects TRBV18 to TRBJ1-2, with D possibly matching TRBD1 (5 bases). The germline V gene encodes CDR1 KGHSH and CDR2 LQKENI. Trimming took off 6 bases at V and 4 bases at J, with 12 bases between the two ends. The CDR3 consists of 13 residues.

The V and J genes are TRBV11-3 and TRBJ2-5; 8 positions agree with TRBD2. The ends lost 3 bases at V and 1 base at J; junction bases unmatched: 13. Looked up from germline, CDR1 is SGHNT and CDR2 is YENEEA. CDR3 size: 18 residues. CDR3 sequence reads: CASSLRGRLATLQETQYF. In nucleotides, the CDR3 is TGTGCCAGCAGCTTGAGGGGTAGACTAGCGACCCTCCAAGAGACCCAGTACTTC.

The chain links TRBV7-2 to TRBJ1-2; 7 bases line up with TRBD1. The germline V gene has CDR1 SGHTA and CDR2 FQGNSA. This CDR3 spans 17 amino acids. The V and J ends lost 5 bases and 4 bases, in that order; junction bases with no gene match: 16. CDR3: CASSHVSGQRFLYGYTF. The DNA of the CDR3 is TGTGCCAGCAGCCACGTATCGGGACAGCGTTTTCTCTATGGCTACACCTTC. Looking up the rest from reference TRBV7-2 and TRBJ1-2 gives the full variable domain: GAGVSQSPSNKVTEKGKDVELRCDPISGHTALYWYRQSLGQGLEFLIYFQGNSAPDKSGLPSDRFSAERTGGSVSTLTIQRTQQEDSAVYLCASSHVSGQRFLYGYTFGSGTRLTVV.

This clone was observed a handful of times. The chain recombines TRBV5-4 with TRBJ1-3, with 8 bases aligning to TRBD1. CDR3 length: 15 amino acids. V was pared by 0 bases and J by 3 bases, with 2 bases of the junction left unmatched. Germline V gives CDR1 SGHNT, CDR2 YYREEE (reference sequence). This chain's CDR3 is CASSLGTGFGNTIYF. The CDR3 region has the DNA TGTGCCAGCAGCTTGGGGACAGGGTTTGGAAACACCATATATTTT.

The count of this clone is one. V gene TRBV19 combines with J gene TRBJ1-6; 7 nucleotides agree with TRBD1. V shed 5 bases, J shed 6 bases, and the junction held 13 bases outside the gene matches. CDR1 is LNHDA, CDR2 SQIVND, per germline (reference sequence). The CDR3 runs 17 residues. CDR3 loop: CASSLRGDRTPNSPLHF. Written as DNA, the CDR3 is TGTGCCAGTAGTCTCCGTGGGGACAGAACTCCTAATTCACCCCTCCACTTT.

This clone was observed a few times. The V call is TRBV5-1, the J call TRBJ2-1; 9 nucleotides line up with TRBD1. V lost 5 bases, J lost 7 bases, and 10 bases stayed unmatched. CDR3 size: 15 residues. Germline-derived CDR1 and CDR2 are SGHRS and YFSETQ. In DNA, the CDR3 is TGCGCCAGCAGGCCCAGGGACAGGGTGAAGAATGAGCAGTTCTTC. Translating it yields CASRPRDRVKNEQFF.

This clone showed up just once. The V and J genes are TRBV28 and TRBJ2-1; 10 positions match TRBD2. The length of the CDR3 is 15 residues. Trimming at V came to 4 bases and at J to 4 bases, leaving 4 bases not matched to a gene. The germline CDR1 and CDR2 sequences are MDHEN and SYDVKM. The CDR3 DNA sequence: TGTGCCAGCAGTTCCGGGACTAGCGAGTACAATGAGCAGTTCTTC. Translating gives CASSSGTSEYNEQFF.

V gene TRBV7-2 combines with J gene TRBJ1-4; D is ambiguous. V was pared by 5 bases and J by 0 bases, with 10 bases between. The CDR3 extends over 15 amino acids. Germline V lookup: CDR1 SGHTA, CDR2 FQGNSA. The CDR3 sequence: CASSRRGATNEKLFF. Here the CDR3 DNA reads TGTGCCAGCAGCAGACGGGGTGCAACTAATGAAAAACTGTTTTTT. Full variable domain (rest looked up from reference TRBV7-2 and TRBJ1-4): GAGVSQSPSNKVTEKGKDVELRCDPISGHTALYWYRQSLGQGLEFLIYFQGNSAPDKSGLPSDRFSAERTGGSVSTLTIQRTQQEDSAVYLCASSRRGATNEKLFFGSGTQLSVL.

The V call is TRBV18, the J call TRBJ2-5; D is possibly TRBD1 (7 bases). The CDR3 is 16 amino acids. With 3 bases removed from V and 4 bases from J, the gap between germline ends came to 18 bases. Germline V gene data show CDR1 as KGHSH and CDR2 as LQKENI. CDR3 sequence reads: CASSPIKTGEAETQYF. CDR3 nucleotide sequence: TGTGCCAGCTCACCCATTAAAACAGGGGAGGCAGAGACCCAGTACTTC.